The rows below give T cell receptor beta chains drawn from one sample of a study of cytomegalovirus exposure and HLA in healthy donors. The protocol was immunoSEQ multiplex PCR, while the TCRdb copy is restricted to in-frame clones and leaves out a portion. The data hold approximately 180,000 clones, with 70% to 80% observed a single time. Input material: PBMCs. These receptors all stem from a woman aged 45-65 years in good health and CMV-seronegative. CDR3s include the opening cysteine and the closing phenylalanine or tryptophan. D genes are given only for firm matches. Where a row states a size, it is once, few, many or the class of an expanded clone; other rows omit it.

D: TRBD2; size: NA; J: TRBJ2-7; V: TRBV6-6; DNA: TGTGCCAGCAGTGGACTAGCGGGAGGGCTCTACTTCGAGCAGTACTTC; CDR3: CASSGLAGGLYFEQYF
D: NA; size: NA; J: TRBJ1-1; V: TRBV14; DNA: TGTGCCACCCATTCGGTCATTAGGGGGAATGACGATCGCCGATCTGAAGCTTTCTTT; CDR3: CATHSVIRGNDDRRSEAFF
D: TRBD1; size: NA; J: TRBJ1-2; V: TRBV10-3; DNA: TGTGCCATCAGTGAGGACAGGGTAGTTGGCTACACCTTC; CDR3: CAISEDRVVGYTF
D: NA; size: NA; J: TRBJ1-1; V: TRBV5-6; DNA: TGTGCCAGCAGGTACAGGGCTATGAACACTGAAGCTTTCTTT; CDR3: CASRYRAMNTEAFF
D: NA; size: NA; J: TRBJ2-2; V: TRBV7-3; DNA: TGTGCCAGCCGGGGCGGGGTGAACACCGGGGAGCTGTTTTTT; CDR3: CASRGGVNTGELFF
D: NA; size: few; J: TRBJ1-2; V: TRBV5-6; DNA: TGTGCCAGCAGCGGGCCTGGCGGCTACACCTTC; CDR3: CASSGPGGYTF
D: NA; size: NA; J: TRBJ1-5; V: TRBV27; DNA: TGTGCCAGCAGTTTAAAGCCGGGACATAGCAATCAGCCCCAGCATTTT; CDR3: CASSLKPGHSNQPQHF
D: NA; size: NA; J: TRBJ2-2; V: TRBV5-6; DNA: TGTGCCAGCAGCTTGGCGGGGGATACAGGGGTTAACACCGGGGAGCTGTTTTTT; CDR3: CASSLAGDTGVNTGELFF
D: NA; size: few; J: TRBJ2-6; V: TRBV6-1; DNA: TGTGCCAGCAGTCAGGGGGGTTCTGGGGCCAACGTCCTGACTTTC; CDR3: CASSQGGSGANVLTF
D: TRBD1; size: NA; J: TRBJ1-5; V: TRBV19; DNA: TGTGCCAGTAGTTCACGAGACAGGGGGTATGGTCAGCCCCAGCATTTT; CDR3: CASSSRDRGYGQPQHF
D: TRBD2; size: NA; J: TRBJ2-7; V: TRBV7-2; DNA: TGTGCCAGCAGCTTCACCGGGACTAGCGGGTACGAGCAGTACTTC; CDR3: CASSFTGTSGYEQYF
D: NA; size: once; J: TRBJ2-5; V: TRBV9; DNA: TGTGCCAGCGGGGGCGGAGGACGGACCCAGTACTTC; CDR3: CASGGGGRTQYF
D: TRBD2; size: NA; J: TRBJ2-3; V: TRBV19; DNA: TGTGCCAGTAGTATGCTTACTAGCGGTACGCAGTATTTT; CDR3: CASSMLTSGTQYF
D: TRBD1; size: NA; J: TRBJ1-2; V: TRBV28; DNA: TGTGCCAGCAGTACCCTGACAGGGGGCAGGTATGGCTACACCTTC; CDR3: CASSTLTGGRYGYTF
D: NA; size: NA; J: TRBJ2-1; V: TRBV27; DNA: TGTGCCAGCAGTTTGATAGGGGTGAATGAGCAGTTCTTC; CDR3: CASSLIGVNEQFF
D: TRBD1; size: NA; J: TRBJ2-1; V: TRBV15; DNA: TGTGCCACCACCGGGACAGGATCCTACAATGAGCAGTTCTTC; CDR3: CATTGTGSYNEQFF
D: NA; size: NA; J: TRBJ1-5; V: TRBV7-2; DNA: TGTGCCAGCAGCTTAGTCCCAGGGAGCAATCAGCCCCAGCATTTT; CDR3: CASSLVPGSNQPQHF
D: NA; size: once; J: TRBJ2-1; V: TRBV13; DNA: TGTGCCAGCAGCTTATCCATTAGCGACCACTACAATGAGCAGTTCTTC; CDR3: CASSLSISDHYNEQFF
D: NA; size: NA; J: TRBJ2-5; V: TRBV6-1; DNA: TGTGCCAGCACCCCCCAGGGGGGAGCCGGGGAGACCCAGTACTTC; CDR3: CASTPQGGAGETQYF
D: TRBD2; size: NA; J: TRBJ2-7; V: TRBV5-1; DNA: TGCGCCAGCAGCTTCGGACTAGCGGCGGGCTCCTACGAGCAGTACTTC; CDR3: CASSFGLAAGSYEQYF
D: TRBD1; size: NA; J: TRBJ1-1; V: TRBV5-1; DNA: TGCGCCAGCAGCCTTTTTCCGACAGGGGTGAACACTGAAGCTTTCTTT; CDR3: CASSLFPTGVNTEAFF
D: NA; size: NA; J: TRBJ2-3; V: TRBV28; DNA: TGTGCCAGCAGTTCAGGGGGGATGACAGATACGCAGTATTTT; CDR3: CASSSGGMTDTQYF
D: TRBD2; size: NA; J: TRBJ2-3; V: TRBV19; DNA: TGTGCCAGTAGTACCCCGACTAGCGGGTTAGGTGGTACGCAGTATTTT; CDR3: CASSTPTSGLGGTQYF
D: TRBD1; size: NA; J: TRBJ2-3; V: TRBV15; DNA: TGTGCCACCAGCAGAGATCGTGGGACAGGCCCCACAGATACGCAGTATTTT; CDR3: CATSRDRGTGPTDTQYF
D: NA; size: NA; J: TRBJ2-7; V: TRBV6-1; DNA: TGTGCCAGCAGCAGTGACATGTCCTCCTACGAGCAGTACTTC; CDR3: CASSSDMSSYEQYF
D: TRBD1; size: NA; J: TRBJ2-7; V: TRBV5-1; DNA: TGCGCCAGCAGCTTGACAGGGGGCCATGAGCAGTACTTC; CDR3: CASSLTGGHEQYF
D: TRBD2; size: NA; J: TRBJ2-1; V: TRBV19; DNA: TGTGCCAGTAGTTCGCAGGGACTAGCGGGAGAGGGGTACAATGAGCAGTTCTTC; CDR3: CASSSQGLAGEGYNEQFF
D: NA; size: NA; J: TRBJ2-1; V: TRBV6-5; DNA: TGTGCCAGCAGTGAGGGAGATGAGCAGTTCTTC; CDR3: CASSEGDEQFF
D: TRBD2; size: few; J: TRBJ2-5; V: TRBV15; DNA: TGTGCCACCAGCACCGGGACTAGCGGTGAGACCCAGTACTTC; CDR3: CATSTGTSGETQYF
D: NA; size: NA; J: TRBJ1-3; V: TRBV2; DNA: TGTGCCAGCAGTGACGGGGGATTCATCGCGAGCTCTGGAAACACCATATATTTT; CDR3: CASSDGGFIASSGNTIYF
D: NA; size: NA; J: TRBJ1-1; V: TRBV9; DNA: TGTGCCAGCAGCACCGGCCCCGGAGGGGTGTTTTACACTGAAGCTTTCTTT; CDR3: CASSTGPGGVFYTEAFF
D: NA; size: few; J: TRBJ2-3; V: TRBV5-6; DNA: TGTGCCAGCAGCTTGTGGGAGGCGGCAGATACGCAGTATTTT; CDR3: CASSLWEAADTQYF
D: NA; size: few; J: TRBJ1-1; V: TRBV28; DNA: TGTGCCAGCCTGGGAGACGAAGCTTTCTTT; CDR3: CASLGDEAFF
D: NA; size: NA; J: TRBJ2-3; V: TRBV7-3; DNA: TGTGCCAGCAGCCCGTGGCCAAAAGATACGCAGTATTTT; CDR3: CASSPWPKDTQYF
D: NA; size: once; J: TRBJ2-1; V: TRBV29-1; DNA: TGCAGCGTTGGAACTGGCGGGCAGTTCTTC; CDR3: CSVGTGGQFF
D: NA; size: few; J: TRBJ2-7; V: TRBV6-5; DNA: TGTGCCAGCATCTCGGAGATGAAGGTGCAGTACTTC; CDR3: CASISEMKVQYF
D: TRBD1; size: NA; J: TRBJ1-3; V: TRBV18; DNA: TGTGCCAGCTCCGATCAACAGGGACAGACGGGAAACACCATATATTTT; CDR3: CASSDQQGQTGNTIYF
D: NA; size: many; J: TRBJ2-1; V: TRBV6-5; DNA: TGTGCCAGCAGTTACTCTACAGGGGGGGGTGAGCAGTTCTTC; CDR3: CASSYSTGGGEQFF
D: NA; size: NA; J: TRBJ1-2; V: TRBV5-6; DNA: TGTGCCAGCAACCCCCCAGGTCCGAACTATGGCTACACCTTC; CDR3: CASNPPGPNYGYTF
D: NA; size: NA; J: TRBJ1-1; V: TRBV5-4; DNA: TGTGCCAGCAGGGACGGACAAATGAACACTGAAGCTTTCTTT; CDR3: CASRDGQMNTEAFF
D: NA; size: NA; J: TRBJ2-5; V: TRBV15; DNA: TGTGCCACCAGCAGAGCACGCGGACAGACCGGACAGTACTTC; CDR3: CATSRARGQTGQYF
D: NA; size: NA; J: TRBJ1-1; V: TRBV7-3; DNA: TGTGCCAGCAGCCTCCAGGGGTTGGGCACTGAAGCTTTCTTT; CDR3: CASSLQGLGTEAFF
D: NA; size: NA; J: TRBJ2-2; V: TRBV6-4; DNA: TGTGCCAGCAGTGACGGGACAAACACCGGGGAGCTGTTTTTT; CDR3: CASSDGTNTGELFF
D: TRBD2; size: NA; J: TRBJ2-1; V: TRBV4-3; DNA: TGCGCCAGCAGCCTGGGACTAGCGGGGGGGCGGCAGTTCTTC; CDR3: CASSLGLAGGRQFF
D: TRBD2; size: NA; J: TRBJ2-1; V: TRBV27; DNA: TGTGCCAGCAGTTATTATAGCGGGAGGCCCTCCTCGGATGAGCAGTTCTTC; CDR3: CASSYYSGRPSSDEQFF
D: TRBD2; size: NA; J: TRBJ2-5; V: TRBV9; DNA: TGTGCCAGCAGCCCGGGGGGTGCCCAAGAGACCCAGTACTTC; CDR3: CASSPGGAQETQYF